The clone carrying this TCR beta chain was counted many times. Its antigen is as yet unknown. This record belongs to a study of post-analysis software for immune sequencing data. Study outcomes and limitations: About five TRBV segments appeared more often in patients than in controls, and TRBV5-6, TRBV5-1 and TRBV20-1 were among these.

The V and J ends lost 6 bases and 9 bases respectively, with 12 bases between them. The CDR3 runs to 12 residues. Germline V gives CDR1 KGHSH, CDR2 LQKENI. TCR beta cDNA libraries had unique molecular identifiers. TCRdb re-derived calls from the PCR reads in MiXCR, one entry per CDR3 protein. Of some 260,000 distinct CDR3 sequences listed, 30% to 45% are singletons. This chain connects TRBV18 to TRBJ2-1; weak D call: TRBD1 (6 bases). Sample: blood. The TCR comes from a girl aged 5-17 years with multiple sclerosis. CDR3 nucleotides: TGTGCCAGCTCCCATCAACAGGGTGAGCAGTTCTTC. It translates to CASSHQQGEQFF.